These 11 T cell receptor beta chains came from one sample sequenced in a study of cytomegalovirus exposure and HLA in healthy donors. Use of 60 Vbeta and 13 Jbeta primers characterized the PCR. Assay: immunoSEQ multiplex PCR; the TCRdb copy retains only in-frame clones and omits some. The data contain some 190,000 clones, less than 80% of them seen just once; the ten biggest clones take up 1.5% to 2%. Sequencing was carried out using PBMCs. The receptors here all came from a man aged 18 to 29 in good health and CMV-seronegative.

The chain links TRBV6-5 to TRBJ2-3; D is ambiguous. The CDR3 totals 12 residues. With 5 bases removed from V and 0 bases from J, the gap between germline ends came to 3 bases. The germline CDR1 and CDR2 sequences are MNHEY and SVGAGI. The chain's CDR3 is CASSRSTDTQYF. DNA of the CDR3: TGTGCCAGCAGTCGGAGCACAGATACGCAGTATTTT.

The chain joins TRBV2 to TRBJ2-1; 7 nucleotides align to TRBD2. Germline-derived CDR1 and CDR2 are SNHLY and FYNNEI. The V segment lost 6 bases and the J segment 1 base; nucleotides outside the gene matches: 6. The CDR3 is 15 residues long. This CDR3 is CASRAWRGSYNEQFF. For the CDR3, the DNA is TGTGCCAGCAGGGCATGGCGGGGGTCCTACAATGAGCAGTTCTTC.

This clone was picked up a small number of times. The chain uses TRBV15 and TRBJ2-3, with D perhaps TRBD1 (6 bases). The CDR3 is made up of 18 amino acids. V gave up 4 bases and J gave up 4 bases, with 24 bases separating them. The germline V gene has CDR1 LNHNV and CDR2 YYDKDF (reference sequence). In DNA form, the CDR3 reads TGTGCCACCAGCAAGACAGGCTTCATAGAGCCGGAGGCAGATACGCAGTATTTT. Residues: CATSKTGFIEPEADTQYF.

The V gene is TRBV2, the J gene TRBJ2-2; 9 bases are shared with TRBD2. Germline values: CDR1 SNHLY, CDR2 FYNNEI. This CDR3 is 17 amino acids long. V trimming: 7 bases; J trimming: 4 bases; junction bases outside the gene matches: 13. In nucleotides, the CDR3 is TGTGCCAGCACCCCCCAGGCAGCGGGAGGCCGCACCGGGGAGCTGTTTTTT. As protein: CASTPQAAGGRTGELFF.

This clone was seen once. The J gene is TRBJ1-4, the V gene TRBV28, with D tentatively TRBD1 (6 bases). CDR1 MDHEN and CDR2 SYDVKM come from the germline V gene. Trimming removed 4 bases at V and 7 bases at J, with 16 bases between. The CDR3 is 15 residues long. CDR3 protein: CASSSATGIGEKLFF. CDR3 DNA sequence: TGTGCCAGCAGTTCCGCCACAGGGATCGGTGAAAAACTGTTTTTT.

This clone has just a few counts. The J gene is TRBJ1-1, the V gene TRBV11-2; 9 bases map to TRBD1. The V gene's germline CDR1 is SGHAT and CDR2 FQNNGV. Trimming took 5 bases from V and 3 from J; bases not matched to a gene: 7. This CDR3 comprises 15 residues. Written as DNA, the CDR3 is TGTGCCAGCAGCCACAGGGGGCAAGGAGACACTGAAGCTTTCTTT. This translates into CASSHRGQGDTEAFF.

In its sample, this clone was seen a few times. J is TRBJ2-7 and V is TRBV6-5, with 8 positions matching TRBD1. CDR3 length: 14 amino acids. V lost 5 bases, J lost 2 bases, and 5 bases stayed unmatched. Per germline, CDR1 MNHEY and CDR2 SVGAGI. The CDR3: CASSKWTGTYEQYF. The DNA of the CDR3 is TGTGCCAGCAGTAAATGGACAGGGACCTACGAGCAGTACTTC.

The chain combines TRBV7-8 with TRBJ1-2; D gene uncertain. Germline-derived CDR1 and CDR2 are SGHVS and FQNEAQ. This CDR3 has 16 residues. Trimming removed 1 base from V and 0 bases from J, with 12 bases in between. The CDR3 sequence is CASSLVSLGPNYGYTF. CDR3 DNA sequence: TGTGCCAGCAGCTTAGTGTCTCTTGGGCCTAACTATGGCTACACCTTC.

The V call is TRBV7-8, the J call TRBJ2-6; D is possibly TRBD1 (5 bases). The V end lost 5 bases, the J end lost 1 base, and 12 bases lay between the germline ends. Germline CDR1 and CDR2: SGHVS and FQNEAQ. The CDR3 sequence is 16 residues long. In DNA form, the CDR3 reads TGTGCCAGCAGCGACCCAGGGAAATCTGGGGCCAACGTCCTGACTTTC. Its translation is CASSDPGKSGANVLTF.

This chain uses TRBV19 with TRBJ1-5; D is uncertain. The germline V gene has CDR1 LNHDA and CDR2 SQIVND (reference sequence). The CDR3 consists of 15 residues. Trimming pared 3 bases from V and 4 bases from J, leaving 13 bases between. This CDR3 is CASSMLAPTNQPQHF. The CDR3 coding sequence is TGTGCCAGTAGTATGCTAGCCCCAACAAATCAGCCCCAGCATTTT.

The chain couples TRBV5-1 to TRBJ2-7; TRBD1 matches at 7 bases. The germline V gene encodes CDR1 SGHRS and CDR2 YFSETQ. V lost 3 bases to trimming and J lost 3 bases; unmatched junction nucleotides: 9. The CDR3 has 15 residues. The CDR3 loop is CASSSGSGTVYEQYF. The CDR3 DNA reads TGCGCCAGCAGCTCGGGGTCGGGGACAGTCTACGAGCAGTACTTC.